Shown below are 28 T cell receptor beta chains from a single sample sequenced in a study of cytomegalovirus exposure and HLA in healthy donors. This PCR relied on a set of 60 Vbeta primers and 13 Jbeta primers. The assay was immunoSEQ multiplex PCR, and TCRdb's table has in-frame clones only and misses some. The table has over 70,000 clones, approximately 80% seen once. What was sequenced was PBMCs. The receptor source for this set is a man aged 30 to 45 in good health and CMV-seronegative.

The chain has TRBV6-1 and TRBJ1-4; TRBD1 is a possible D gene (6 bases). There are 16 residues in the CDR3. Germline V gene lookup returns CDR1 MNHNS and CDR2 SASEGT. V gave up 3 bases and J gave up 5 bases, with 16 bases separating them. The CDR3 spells CASSDGGGSGNEKLFF. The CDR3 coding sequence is TGTGCCAGCAGTGATGGGGGGGGCTCCGGGAATGAAAAACTGTTTTTT.

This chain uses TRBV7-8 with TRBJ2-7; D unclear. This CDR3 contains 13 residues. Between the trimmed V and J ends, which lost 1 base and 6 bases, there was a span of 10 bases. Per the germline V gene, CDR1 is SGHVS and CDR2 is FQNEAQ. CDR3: CASSLGWRGEQYF. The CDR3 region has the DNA TGTGCCAGCAGCTTAGGATGGCGCGGCGAGCAGTACTTC.

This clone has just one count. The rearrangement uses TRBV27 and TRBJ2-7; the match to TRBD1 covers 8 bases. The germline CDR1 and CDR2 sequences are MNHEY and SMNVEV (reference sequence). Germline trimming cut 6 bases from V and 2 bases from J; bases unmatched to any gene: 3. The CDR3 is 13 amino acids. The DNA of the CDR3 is TGTGCCAGCAGAAGGACAGGGCCCTACGAGCAGTACTTC. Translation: CASRRTGPYEQYF.

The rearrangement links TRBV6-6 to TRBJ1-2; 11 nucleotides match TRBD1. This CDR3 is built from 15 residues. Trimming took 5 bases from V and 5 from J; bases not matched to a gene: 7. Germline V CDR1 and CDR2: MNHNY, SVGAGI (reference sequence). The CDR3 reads CASSIGQGAYYGYTF. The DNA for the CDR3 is TGTGCCAGCAGTATCGGACAGGGGGCTTATTATGGCTACACCTTC.

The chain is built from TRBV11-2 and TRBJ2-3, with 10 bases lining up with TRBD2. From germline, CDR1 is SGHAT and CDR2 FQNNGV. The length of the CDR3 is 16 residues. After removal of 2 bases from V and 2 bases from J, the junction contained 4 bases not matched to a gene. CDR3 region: CASSLQLAGDTDTQYF. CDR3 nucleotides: TGTGCCAGCAGCTTACAGCTAGCGGGGGACACAGATACGCAGTATTTT.

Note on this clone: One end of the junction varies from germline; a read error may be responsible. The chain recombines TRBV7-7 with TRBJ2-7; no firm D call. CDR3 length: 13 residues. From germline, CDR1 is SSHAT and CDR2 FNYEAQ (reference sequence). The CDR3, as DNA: TGTGCTAGCAGCTTAGCACACGGCGGCGAGCAGTACTTC. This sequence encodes CASSLAHGGEQYF.

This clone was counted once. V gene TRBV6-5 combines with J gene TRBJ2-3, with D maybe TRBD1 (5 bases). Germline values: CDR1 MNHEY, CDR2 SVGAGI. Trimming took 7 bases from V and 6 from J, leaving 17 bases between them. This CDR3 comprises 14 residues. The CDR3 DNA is TGTGCCAGCAAACAAAGGGGTACCGTCGATACGCAGTATTTT. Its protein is CASKQRGTVDTQYF.

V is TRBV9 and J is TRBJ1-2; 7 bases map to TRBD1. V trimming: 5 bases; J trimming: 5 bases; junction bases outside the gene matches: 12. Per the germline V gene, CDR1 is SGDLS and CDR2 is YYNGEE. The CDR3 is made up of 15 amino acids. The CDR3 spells CASSAGQRAAYGYTF. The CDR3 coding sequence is TGTGCCAGCAGTGCGGGACAGAGAGCGGCATATGGCTACACCTTC.

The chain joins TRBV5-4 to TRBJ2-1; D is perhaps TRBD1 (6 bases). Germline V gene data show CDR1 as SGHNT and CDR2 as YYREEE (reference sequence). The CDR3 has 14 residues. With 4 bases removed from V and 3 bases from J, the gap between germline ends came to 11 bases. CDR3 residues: CASSRLTGYNEQFF. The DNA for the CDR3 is TGTGCCAGCAGCCGCCTGACAGGCTACAATGAGCAGTTCTTC.

CDR3 protein: CASRISRQGPMNTEAFF. DNA for the CDR3: TGTGCCAGCCGAATATCTAGGCAGGGGCCTATGAACACTGAAGCTTTCTTT. The chain couples TRBV27 to TRBJ1-1; possible D gene TRBD1, 6 bases. The germline CDR1 and CDR2 sequences are MNHEY and SMNVEV (reference sequence). The CDR3 covers 17 residues. With 8 bases removed from V and 0 bases from J, the gap between germline ends came to 22 bases.

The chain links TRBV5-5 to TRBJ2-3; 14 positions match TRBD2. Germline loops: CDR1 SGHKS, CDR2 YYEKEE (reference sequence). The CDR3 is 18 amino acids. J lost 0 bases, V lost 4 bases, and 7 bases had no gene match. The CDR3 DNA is TGTGCCAGCAGCCCGACTAGCGGGGGGGAAACTAGCACAGATACGCAGTATTTT. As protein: CASSPTSGGETSTDTQYF.

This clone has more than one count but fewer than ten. For the CDR3, the DNA is TGTGCCAGCAGTGGGGGGGGCACTGAAGCTTTCTTT. Amino acids: CASSGGGTEAFF. The chain couples TRBV6-6 to TRBJ1-1; maybe TRBD1 (5 bases). Germline CDR1 is MNHNY and CDR2 is SVGAGI (reference sequence). V lost 5 bases and J 4 bases, leaving 8 bases between the germline ends. There are 12 residues in the CDR3.

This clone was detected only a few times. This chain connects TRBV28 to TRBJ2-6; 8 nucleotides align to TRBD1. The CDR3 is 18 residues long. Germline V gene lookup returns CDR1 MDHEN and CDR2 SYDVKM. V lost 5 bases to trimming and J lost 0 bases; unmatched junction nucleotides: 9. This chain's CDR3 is CASSPSGQGFSGANVLTF. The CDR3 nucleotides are TGTGCCAGCAGTCCCTCCGGACAGGGTTTCTCTGGGGCCAACGTCCTGACTTTC.

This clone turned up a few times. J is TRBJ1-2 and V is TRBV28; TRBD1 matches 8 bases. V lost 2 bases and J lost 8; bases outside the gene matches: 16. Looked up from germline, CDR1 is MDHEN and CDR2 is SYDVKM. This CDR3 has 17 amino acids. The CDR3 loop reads CASSLADRGPSPGGYTF. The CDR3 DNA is TGTGCCAGCAGTTTAGCCGACAGGGGACCCTCCCCCGGCGGCTACACCTTC.

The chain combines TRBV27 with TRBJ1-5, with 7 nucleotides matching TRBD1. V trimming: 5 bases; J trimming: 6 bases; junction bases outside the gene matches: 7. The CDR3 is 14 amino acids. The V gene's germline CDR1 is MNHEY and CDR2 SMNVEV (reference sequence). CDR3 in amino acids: CASSPQQGTQPQHF. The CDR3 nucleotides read TGTGCCAGCAGTCCCCAACAGGGGACTCAGCCCCAGCATTTT.

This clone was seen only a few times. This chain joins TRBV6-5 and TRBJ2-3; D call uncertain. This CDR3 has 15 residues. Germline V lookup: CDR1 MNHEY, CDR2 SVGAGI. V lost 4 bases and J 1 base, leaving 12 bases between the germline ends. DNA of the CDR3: TGTGCCAGCAGTTCCCCCCACGGTGGCACAGATACGCAGTATTTT. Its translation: CASSSPHGGTDTQYF.

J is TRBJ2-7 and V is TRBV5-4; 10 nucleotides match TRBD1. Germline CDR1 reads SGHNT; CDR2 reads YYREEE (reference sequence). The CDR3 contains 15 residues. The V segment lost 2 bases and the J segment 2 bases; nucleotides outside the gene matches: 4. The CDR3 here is CASSFSGTGAYEQYF. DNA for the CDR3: TGTGCCAGCAGCTTCTCCGGGACAGGGGCCTACGAGCAGTACTTC.

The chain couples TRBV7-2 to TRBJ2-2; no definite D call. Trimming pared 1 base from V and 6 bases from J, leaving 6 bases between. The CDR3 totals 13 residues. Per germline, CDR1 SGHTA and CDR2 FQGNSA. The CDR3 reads CASSLVSAGELFF. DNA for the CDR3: TGTGCCAGCAGCTTAGTGTCGGCCGGGGAGCTGTTTTTT. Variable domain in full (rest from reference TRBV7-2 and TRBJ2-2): GAGVSQSPSNKVTEKGKDVELRCDPISGHTALYWYRQSLGQGLEFLIYFQGNSAPDKSGLPSDRFSAERTGGSVSTLTIQRTQQEDSAVYLCASSLVSAGELFFGEGSRLTVL.

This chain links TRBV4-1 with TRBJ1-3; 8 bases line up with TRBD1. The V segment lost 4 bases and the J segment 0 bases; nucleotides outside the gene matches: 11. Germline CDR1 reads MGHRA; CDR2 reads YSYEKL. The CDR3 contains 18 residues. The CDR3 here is CASSPGPGTGVSGNTIYF. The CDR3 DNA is TGCGCCAGCAGCCCAGGGCCCGGGACAGGCGTCTCTGGAAACACCATATATTTT.

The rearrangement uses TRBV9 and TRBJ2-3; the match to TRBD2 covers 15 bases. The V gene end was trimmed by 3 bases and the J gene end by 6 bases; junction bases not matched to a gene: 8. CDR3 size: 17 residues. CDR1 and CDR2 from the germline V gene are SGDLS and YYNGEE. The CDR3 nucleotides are TGTGCCAGCAGCGCCTCCTGGACTAGCGGGGGGGCGGATACGCAGTATTTT. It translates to CASSASWTSGGADTQYF.

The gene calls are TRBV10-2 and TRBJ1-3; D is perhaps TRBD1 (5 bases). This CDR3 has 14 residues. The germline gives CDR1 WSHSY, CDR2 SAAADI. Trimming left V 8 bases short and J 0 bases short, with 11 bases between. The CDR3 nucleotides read TGCGCCAGCCAAGACAGACGCTCTGGAAACACCATATATTTT. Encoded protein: CASQDRRSGNTIYF.

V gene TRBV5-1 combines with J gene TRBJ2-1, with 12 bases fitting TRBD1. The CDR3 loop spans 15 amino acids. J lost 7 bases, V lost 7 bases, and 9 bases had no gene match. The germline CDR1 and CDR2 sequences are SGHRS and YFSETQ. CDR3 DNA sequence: TGCGCCAGCCAGCCAGGGACAGGGGGCCGGAATGAGCAGTTCTTC. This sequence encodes CASQPGTGGRNEQFF.

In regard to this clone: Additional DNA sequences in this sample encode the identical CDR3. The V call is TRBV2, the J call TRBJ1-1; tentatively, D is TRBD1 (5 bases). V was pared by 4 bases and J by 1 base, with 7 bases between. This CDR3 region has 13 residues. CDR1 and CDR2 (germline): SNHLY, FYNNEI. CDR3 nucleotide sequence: TGTGCCAGCAGTGGGCAGGGGAACACTGAAGCTTTCTTT. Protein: CASSGQGNTEAFF.

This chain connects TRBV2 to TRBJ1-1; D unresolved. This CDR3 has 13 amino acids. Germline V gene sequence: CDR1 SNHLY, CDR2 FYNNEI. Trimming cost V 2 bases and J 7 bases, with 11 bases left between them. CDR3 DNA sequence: TGTGCCAGCAGTGAATCCAGAAACCTTGAAGCTTTCTTT. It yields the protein CASSESRNLEAFF.

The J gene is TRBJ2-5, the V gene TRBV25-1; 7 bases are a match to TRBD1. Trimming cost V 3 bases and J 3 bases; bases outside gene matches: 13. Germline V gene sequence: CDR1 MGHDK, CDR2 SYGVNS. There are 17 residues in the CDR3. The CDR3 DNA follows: TGTGCCAGCAGTGACCCCACCCCCTACAGGGGCGAAGAGACCCAGTACTTC. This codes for CASSDPTPYRGEETQYF.

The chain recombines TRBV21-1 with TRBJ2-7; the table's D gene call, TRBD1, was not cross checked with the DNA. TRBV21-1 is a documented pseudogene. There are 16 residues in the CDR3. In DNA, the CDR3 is TGTGCCAGCAGCCCTAGACAGGACGGAATCTCCTACGAGCAGTACTTC. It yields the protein CASSPRQDGISYEQYF.

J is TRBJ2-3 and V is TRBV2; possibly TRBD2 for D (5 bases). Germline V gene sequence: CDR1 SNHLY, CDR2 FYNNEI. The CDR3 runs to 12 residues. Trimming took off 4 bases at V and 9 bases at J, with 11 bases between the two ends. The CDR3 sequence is CASSGTAATQYF. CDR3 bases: TGTGCCAGCAGTGGGACTGCGGCCACGCAGTATTTT.

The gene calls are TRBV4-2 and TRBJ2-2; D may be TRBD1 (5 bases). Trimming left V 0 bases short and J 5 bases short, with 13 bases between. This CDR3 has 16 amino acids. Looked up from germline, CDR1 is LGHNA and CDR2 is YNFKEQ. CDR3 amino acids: CASSQESPGRTGELFF. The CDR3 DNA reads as TGTGCCAGCAGCCAAGAGTCGCCAGGGCGGACCGGGGAGCTGTTTTTT.